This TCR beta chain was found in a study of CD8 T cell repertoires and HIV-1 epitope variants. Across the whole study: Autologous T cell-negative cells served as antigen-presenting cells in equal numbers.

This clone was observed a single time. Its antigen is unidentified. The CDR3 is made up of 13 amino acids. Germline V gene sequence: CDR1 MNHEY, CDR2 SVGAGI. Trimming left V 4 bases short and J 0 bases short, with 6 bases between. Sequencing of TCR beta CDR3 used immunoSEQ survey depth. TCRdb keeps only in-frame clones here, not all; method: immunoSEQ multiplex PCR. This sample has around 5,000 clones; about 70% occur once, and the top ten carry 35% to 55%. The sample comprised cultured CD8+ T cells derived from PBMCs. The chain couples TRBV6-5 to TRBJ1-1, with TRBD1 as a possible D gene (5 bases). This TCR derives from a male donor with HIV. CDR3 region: CASSWGVNTEAFF. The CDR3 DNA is TGTGCCAGCAGTTGGGGCGTGAACACTGAAGCTTTCTTT.